The 7 T cell receptor beta chains reported below all come from one sample, sequenced in a study of T cell responses to AZD1222 COVID-19 vaccine. The protocol was immunoSEQ multiplex PCR, while the TCRdb copy is restricted to in-frame clones and leaves out a portion. Counted here are about 120,000 clones, roughly 86% occurring once; the ten biggest clones make up about 3%. The sequencing here drew on peripheral blood, taken 28 days after the second AZD1222 dose. The source is an adult who received the AZD1222 COVID-19 vaccine.

This clone showed up just once. The chain uses TRBV10-1 and TRBJ2-2; 9 nucleotides agree with TRBD1. The CDR3 consists of 14 residues. The ends lost 6 bases at V and 3 bases at J; junction bases unmatched: 2. Germline V gene data show CDR1 as WNHNN and CDR2 as SYGVQD (reference sequence). The CDR3: CASRGDRDTGELFF. The CDR3 DNA is TGCGCCAGCAGGGGGGACAGGGACACCGGGGAGCTGTTTTTT.

The rearrangement joins TRBV30 to TRBJ1-2, with D possibly matching TRBD1 (6 bases). From germline, CDR1 is GTSNPN and CDR2 SVGIG (reference sequence). This CDR3 is built from 12 residues. With 2 bases removed from V and 7 bases from J, the gap between germline ends came to 11 bases. The CDR3 sequence: CAWSLQGGGYTF. The CDR3 DNA is TGTGCCTGGAGTTTACAGGGTGGTGGCTACACCTTC. Together with reference TRBV30 and TRBJ1-2, the CDR3 gives the full variable domain: SQTIHQWPATLVQPVGSPLSLECTVEGTSNPNLYWYRQAAGRGLQLLFYSVGIGQISSEVPQNLSASRPQDRQFILSSKKLLLSDSGFYLCAWSLQGGGYTFGSGTRLTVV.

The chain carries TRBV19 and TRBJ2-6; D unclear. Trimming shortened V by 3 bases and J by 6 bases, and 9 bases separated the two germline ends. Germline values: CDR1 LNHDA, CDR2 SQIVND (reference sequence). The CDR3 length is 14 residues. For the CDR3, the DNA is TGTGCCAGTAGTATTAGTCTGCCGGCCAACGTCCTGACTTTC. It specifies CASSISLPANVLTF.

The V and J genes are TRBV11-2 and TRBJ2-1; 7 bases map to TRBD1. Germline V lookup: CDR1 SGHAT, CDR2 FQNNGV. This CDR3 comprises 14 residues. The trim removed 6 bases at V and 4 bases at J, leaving 6 bases unmatched. CDR3 sequence reads: CASRPGQSYNEQFF. The CDR3 DNA reads as TGTGCCAGCAGGCCGGGACAGTCGTACAATGAGCAGTTCTTC.

CDR3 nucleotide sequence: TGTGCCAGCAGCCAAGGATCTAGCCAAGGGGTAGAGACCCAGTACTTC. It encodes CASSQGSSQGVETQYF. The rearrangement uses TRBV4-2 and TRBJ2-5; D may correspond to TRBD1 or TRBD2 (5 bases each). Germline V lookup: CDR1 LGHNA, CDR2 YNFKEQ. The CDR3 has 16 residues. Trimming stripped 1 base from V and 4 bases from J, with 16 bases between.

The chain links TRBV30 to TRBJ2-3; 10 bases align to TRBD2. CDR1 is GTSNPN, CDR2 SVGIG, per germline (reference sequence). V lost 5 bases to trimming and J lost 8 bases; unmatched junction nucleotides: 13. The CDR3 spans 15 residues. This CDR3 is CAWAPVSGGAGTQYF. The CDR3 DNA reads as TGTGCCTGGGCCCCTGTCAGCGGGGGGGCCGGTACGCAGTATTTT.

V and J are TRBV10-2 and TRBJ2-1; D possibly uses TRBD1 or TRBD2 (6 bases each). V dropped 6 bases and J dropped 0 bases, with 12 bases sitting between them. The CDR3 runs to 15 residues. The germline V gene has CDR1 WSHSY and CDR2 SAAADI. DNA of the CDR3: TGCGCCAGCAGACACGGGGGCAGCTCCTACAATGAGCAGTTCTTC. Amino acids: CASRHGGSSYNEQFF.